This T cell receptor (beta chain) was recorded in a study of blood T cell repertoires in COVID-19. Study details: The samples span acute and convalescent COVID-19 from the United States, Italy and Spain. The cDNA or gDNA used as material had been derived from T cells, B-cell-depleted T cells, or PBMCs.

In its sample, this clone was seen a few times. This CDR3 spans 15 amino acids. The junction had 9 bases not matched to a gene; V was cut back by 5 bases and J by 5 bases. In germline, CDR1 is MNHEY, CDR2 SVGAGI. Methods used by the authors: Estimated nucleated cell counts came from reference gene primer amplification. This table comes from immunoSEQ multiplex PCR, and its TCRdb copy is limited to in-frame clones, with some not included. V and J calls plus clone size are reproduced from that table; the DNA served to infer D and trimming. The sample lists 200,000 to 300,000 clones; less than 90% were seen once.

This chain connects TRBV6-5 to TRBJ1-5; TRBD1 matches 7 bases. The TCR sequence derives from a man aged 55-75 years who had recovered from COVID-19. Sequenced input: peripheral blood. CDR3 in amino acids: CASSTGQVRDQPQHF. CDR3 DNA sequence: TGTGCCAGCAGTACTGGACAGGTTAGGGATCAGCCCCAGCATTTT.